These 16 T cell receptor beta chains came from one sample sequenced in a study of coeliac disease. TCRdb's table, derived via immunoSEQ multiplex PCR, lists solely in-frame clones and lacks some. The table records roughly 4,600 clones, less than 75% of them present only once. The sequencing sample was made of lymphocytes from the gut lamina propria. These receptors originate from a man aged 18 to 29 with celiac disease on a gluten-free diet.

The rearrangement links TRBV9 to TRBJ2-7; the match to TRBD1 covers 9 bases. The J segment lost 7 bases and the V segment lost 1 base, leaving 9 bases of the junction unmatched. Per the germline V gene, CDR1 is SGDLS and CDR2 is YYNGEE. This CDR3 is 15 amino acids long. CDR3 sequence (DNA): TGTGCCAGCAGCGTATTCCGGGACAGGGTCGCTGAGCAGTACTTC. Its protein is CASSVFRDRVAEQYF.

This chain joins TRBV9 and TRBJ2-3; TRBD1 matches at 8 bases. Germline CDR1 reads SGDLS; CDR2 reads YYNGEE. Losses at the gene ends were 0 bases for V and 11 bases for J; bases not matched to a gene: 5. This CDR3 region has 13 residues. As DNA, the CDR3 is TGTGCCAGCAGCGTAGGAGGAGGACAGGGGCAGTATTTT. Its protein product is CASSVGGGQGQYF.

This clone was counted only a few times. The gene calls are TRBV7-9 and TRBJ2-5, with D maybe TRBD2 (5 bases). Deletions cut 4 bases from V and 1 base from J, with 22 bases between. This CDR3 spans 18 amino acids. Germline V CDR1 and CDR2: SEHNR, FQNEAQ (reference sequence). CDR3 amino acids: CASSSGGRHTGSQETQYF. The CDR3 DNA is TGTGCCAGCAGCTCGGGCGGGCGACATACTGGCAGCCAAGAGACCCAGTACTTC. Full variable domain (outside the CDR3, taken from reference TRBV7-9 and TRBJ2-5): DTGVSQNPRHKITKRGQNVTFRCDPISEHNRLYWYRQTLGQGPEFLTYFQNEAQLEKSRLLSDRFSAERPKGSFSTLEIQRTEQGDSAMYLCASSSGGRHTGSQETQYFGPGTRLLVL.

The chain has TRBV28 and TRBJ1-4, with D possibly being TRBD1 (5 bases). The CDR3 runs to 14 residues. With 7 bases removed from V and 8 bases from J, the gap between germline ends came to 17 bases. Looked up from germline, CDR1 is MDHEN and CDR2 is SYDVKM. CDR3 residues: CASTQWGGREKLFF. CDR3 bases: TGTGCCAGCACCCAGTGGGGGGGGAGGGAAAAACTGTTTTTT.

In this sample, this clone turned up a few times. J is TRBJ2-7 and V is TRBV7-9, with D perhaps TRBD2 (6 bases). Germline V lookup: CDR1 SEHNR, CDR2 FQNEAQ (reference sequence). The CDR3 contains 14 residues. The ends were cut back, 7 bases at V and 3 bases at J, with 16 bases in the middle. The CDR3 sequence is CASTGEDLLYEQYF. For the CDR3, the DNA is TGTGCCAGCACCGGGGAGGATCTCCTCTACGAGCAGTACTTC.

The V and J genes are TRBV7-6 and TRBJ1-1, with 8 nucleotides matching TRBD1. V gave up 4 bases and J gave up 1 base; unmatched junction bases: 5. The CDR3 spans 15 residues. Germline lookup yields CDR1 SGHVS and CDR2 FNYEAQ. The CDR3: CASSSGTGGNTEAFF. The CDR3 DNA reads TGTGCCAGCAGCTCAGGGACAGGTGGGAACACTGAAGCTTTCTTT.

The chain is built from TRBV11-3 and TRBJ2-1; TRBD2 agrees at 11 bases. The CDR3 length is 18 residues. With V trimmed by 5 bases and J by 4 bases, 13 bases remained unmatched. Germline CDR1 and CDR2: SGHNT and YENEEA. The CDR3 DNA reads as TGTGCCAGCAGCCACCCCTCTAGCGGGGGGCCTTCGTACAATGAGCAGTTCTTC. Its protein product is CASSHPSSGGPSYNEQFF. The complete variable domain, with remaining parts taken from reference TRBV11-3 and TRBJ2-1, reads EAGVVQSPRYKIIEKKQPVAFWCNPISGHNTLYWYLQNLGQGPELLIRYENEEAVDDSQLPKDRFSAERLKGVDSTLKIQPAELGDSAVYLCASSHPSSGGPSYNEQFFGPGTRLTVL.

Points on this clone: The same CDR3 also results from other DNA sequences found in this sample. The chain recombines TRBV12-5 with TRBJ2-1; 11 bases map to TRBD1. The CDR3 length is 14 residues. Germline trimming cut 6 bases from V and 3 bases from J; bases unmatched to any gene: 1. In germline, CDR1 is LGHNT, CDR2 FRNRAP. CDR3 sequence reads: CASGGTGGYNEQFF. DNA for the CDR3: TGTGCTAGTGGAGGGACAGGGGGCTACAATGAGCAGTTCTTC.

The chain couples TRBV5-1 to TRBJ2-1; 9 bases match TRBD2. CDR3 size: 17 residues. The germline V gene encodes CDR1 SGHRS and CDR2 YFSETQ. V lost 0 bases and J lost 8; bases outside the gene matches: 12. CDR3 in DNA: TGCGCCAGCAGCTTGGAGGGCGGGGGGGCCCTGAGGTATGAGCAGTTCTTC. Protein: CASSLEGGGALRYEQFF.

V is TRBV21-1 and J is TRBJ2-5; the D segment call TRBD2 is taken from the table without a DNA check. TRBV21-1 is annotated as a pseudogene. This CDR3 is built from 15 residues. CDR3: CASSKVVGDWETQYF. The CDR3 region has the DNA TGTGCCAGCAGCAAGGTAGTCGGGGATTGGGAGACCCAGTACTTC.

In DNA form, the CDR3 reads TGTGCCAGCAGTTCCCTCGGGTTCTATGGCGGCTATGGCTACACCTTC. Protein product: CASSSLGFYGGYGYTF. The rearrangement uses TRBV6-5 and TRBJ1-2; D is uncertain. The CDR3 consists of 16 residues. The V end was cut by 4 bases, the J end by 4 bases, with 19 bases between. Germline V lookup: CDR1 MNHEY, CDR2 SVGAGI.

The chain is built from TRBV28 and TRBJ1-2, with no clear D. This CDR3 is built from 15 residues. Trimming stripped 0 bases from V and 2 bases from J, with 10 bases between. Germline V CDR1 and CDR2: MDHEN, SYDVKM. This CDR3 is CASSLWRRVNYGYTF. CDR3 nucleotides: TGTGCCAGCAGTTTATGGCGTCGGGTCAACTATGGCTACACCTTC.

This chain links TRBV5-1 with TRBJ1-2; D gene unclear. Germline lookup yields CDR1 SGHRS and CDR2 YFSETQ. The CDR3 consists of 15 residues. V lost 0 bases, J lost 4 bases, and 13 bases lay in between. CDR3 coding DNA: TGCGCCAGCAGCTTGGTATCCGGGAACCCCTATGGCTACACCTTC. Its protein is CASSLVSGNPYGYTF.

CDR3 nucleotide sequence: TGTGCCAGCAGCTTAGATAGGGGGAGTCGGGAGACCCAGTACTTC. Its translation: CASSLDRGSRETQYF. The chain joins TRBV11-2 to TRBJ2-5; D might be TRBD1 (6 bases). V lost 0 bases, J lost 5 bases, and 13 bases lay in between. This CDR3 has 15 residues. Germline V CDR1 and CDR2: SGHAT, FQNNGV.

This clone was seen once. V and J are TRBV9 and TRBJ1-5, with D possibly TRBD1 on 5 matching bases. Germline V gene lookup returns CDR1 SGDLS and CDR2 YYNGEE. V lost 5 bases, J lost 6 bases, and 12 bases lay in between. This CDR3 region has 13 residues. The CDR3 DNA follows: TGTGCCAGCAGGGAGGGGAGGACTCAGCCCCAGCATTTT. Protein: CASREGRTQPQHF.

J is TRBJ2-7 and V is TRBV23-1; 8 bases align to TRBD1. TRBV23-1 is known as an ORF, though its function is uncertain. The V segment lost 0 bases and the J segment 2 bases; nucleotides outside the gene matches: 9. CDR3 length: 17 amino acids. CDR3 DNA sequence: TGCGCCAGCAGTCAATCGATCGCGGACAGGGCCCCCTACGAGCAGTACTTC. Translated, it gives CASSQSIADRAPYEQYF.